This record concerns one T cell receptor beta chain sequence. The antigen remains undetermined. This sample was taken from a study of cytomegalovirus exposure and HLA in healthy donors. About the research overall: Previous work identified roughly 110 million unique TCR beta sequences from around 180 million T cells.

PCR amplification relied on 60 Vbeta primers (plus 13 Jbeta primers). Assay: immunoSEQ multiplex PCR; the TCRdb copy retains only in-frame clones and omits some. Of some 150,000 clones listed, around 64% were seen once; the top ten hold under 3.5%. Despite likely unrecorded immune exposures, the donors were nominally healthy at the time of sampling. Study results and caveats: In a later analysis, an Asian-associated ancestry cluster reportedly showed fewer N-insertions than the approximately 660-donor mean. In an earlier analysis, about 87% or about 30%: the productive usage of most TCR beta V segments.

Trimming took 5 bases from V and 7 from J, leaving 12 bases between them. The CDR3 spans 13 residues. The germline gives CDR1 MNHEY, CDR2 SVGAGI. The sample taken for sequencing was PBMCs. The rearrangement links TRBV6-5 to TRBJ1-5; D is unclear. The TCR was taken from a young woman in good health and CMV-seronegative. The CDR3 region has the DNA TGTGCCAGCAGTAACGGAGTCAGCCAGCCCCAGCATTTT. Amino acids: CASSNGVSQPQHF.